These 23 T cell receptor beta chains were all obtained from the same sample, sequenced in a study of neurological immune-mediated disorders. TCRdb reprocessed the 5' RACE reads via MiXCR and lists one record per CDR3 protein. The sample holds 59,000 or so distinct CDR3 sequences, 12% seen once. The specimen was PBMCs. These receptors all stem from a woman aged 55-70 years with HTLV-1-associated myelopathy (HAM/TSP).

Many counts were recorded for this clonotype. V and J are TRBV12-3 or TRBV12-4 and TRBJ2-7; TRBD2 agrees at 8 bases. The CDR3 is 17 amino acids. J was trimmed by 0 bases and V by 0 bases; bases with no gene match: 7. The CDR3 sequence is CASSLALGGVGSYEQYF. The CDR3 DNA reads TGTGCCAGCAGTTTAGCGCTCGGGGGGGTCGGCTCCTACGAGCAGTACTTC.

This clonotype was detected many times. The chain carries TRBV7-3 and TRBJ2-1; no firm D call. Deletions cut 5 bases from V and 12 bases from J, with 17 bases between. The CDR3 loop spans 13 amino acids. Germline CDR1 reads SGHTA; CDR2 reads FQGTGA. CDR3 protein: CASSHGDPLRQFF. DNA for the CDR3: TGTGCCAGCAGCCATGGAGACCCCCTGAGGCAGTTCTTC.

Many counts were recorded for this clonotype. The genes are TRBV14 and TRBJ2-7, with 11 bases identical to TRBD2. V lost 4 bases and J lost 3; bases outside the gene matches: 11. The CDR3 length is 17 residues. Per germline, CDR1 SGHDN and CDR2 FVKESK. The CDR3 loop is CASSPISGTSGLYEQYF. CDR3 in DNA: TGTGCCAGCAGCCCTATCTCCGGGACTAGCGGACTCTACGAGCAGTACTTC.

Many counts were recorded for this clonotype. The rearrangement uses TRBV12-3 or TRBV12-4 and TRBJ2-5; TRBD1 or TRBD2 may be the D gene (5 bases each). V dropped 3 bases and J dropped 5 bases, with 10 bases sitting between them. This CDR3 contains 13 residues. The CDR3 here is CASSFGGMETQYF. CDR3 nucleotide sequence: TGTGCCAGCAGTTTTGGGGGAATGGAGACCCAGTACTTC.

This clonotype occurred many times. The V gene is TRBV7-2, the J gene TRBJ2-3; 9 bases map to TRBD2. This CDR3 spans 14 amino acids. CDR1 SGHTA and CDR2 FQGNSA come from the germline V gene. V was pared by 2 bases and J by 14 bases, with 11 bases of the junction left unmatched. CDR3 nucleotide sequence: TGTGCCAGCAGCTTATTAGCGCGGGAGGGCCTTTGGTATTTT. Its protein is CASSLLAREGLWYF.

The table lists this clonotype with many counts. This CDR3 is CASSLEPRNRELFF. CDR3 nucleotide sequence: TGTGCCAGCAGCTTGGAGCCCAGGAATCGGGAGCTGTTTTTT. The gene calls are TRBV5-5 and TRBJ2-2, with unresolved D. Germline V gene sequence: CDR1 SGHKS, CDR2 YYEKEE (reference sequence). Trimming removed 0 bases from V and 9 bases from J, with 12 bases in between. The CDR3 consists of 14 residues.

This clonotype was observed at least ten times. The CDR3 is CSAPLRNEKLFF. The CDR3 DNA reads as TGCAGTGCCCCCTTGAGGAATGAAAAACTGTTTTTT. The J gene is TRBJ1-4, the V gene TRBV20-1, with D hard to call. The CDR3 contains 12 residues. V was cut by 6 bases and J by 5 bases, with 10 bases left in between. Germline values: CDR1 DFQATT, CDR2 SNEGSKA (reference sequence).

This clonotype was counted at least ten times. The chain employs TRBV20-1 and TRBJ2-7, with D perhaps matching TRBD1 or TRBD2 (5 bases each). The CDR3 length is 14 residues. CDR1 DFQATT and CDR2 SNEGSKA come from the germline V gene (reference sequence). The V end was cut by 3 bases, the J end by 5 bases, with 17 bases between. CDR3 DNA: TGCAGTGCTAGGGTCGGTGGGGGAGCCCACGAGCAGTACTTC. It translates to CSARVGGGAHEQYF.

This clonotype came up many times. This sequence joins TRBV6-5 and TRBJ2-7; possibly TRBD1 for D (5 bases). With 2 bases removed from V and 3 bases from J, the gap between germline ends came to 11 bases. The CDR3 spans 14 residues. The germline CDR1 and CDR2 sequences are MNHEY and SVGAGI. The CDR3 loop is CASSYLQGSYEQYF. The CDR3 nucleotides are TGTGCCAGCAGTTACCTCCAGGGCAGCTACGAGCAGTACTTC.

This sequence joins TRBV20-1 and TRBJ2-1, with 7 bases matching TRBD2. The CDR3 runs to 15 residues. Germline trimming cut 5 bases from V and 4 bases from J; bases unmatched to any gene: 11. Looked up from germline, CDR1 is DFQATT and CDR2 is SNEGSKA (reference sequence). CDR3 nucleotides: TGCAGTGCTCGGTCTAGCGGCTCCTTATACAATGAGCAGTTCTTC. It specifies CSARSSGSLYNEQFF.

This clonotype has more than one count but fewer than ten. V and J are TRBV11-2 and TRBJ2-3; D gene ambiguous. The germline V gene encodes CDR1 SGHAT and CDR2 FQNNGV. The CDR3 is 12 residues long. Trimming removed 5 bases from V and 7 bases from J, with 10 bases in between. The CDR3 DNA is TGTGCCAGCAGCCCACCGCCGAATACGCAGTATTTT. Translation: CASSPPPNTQYF.

This clonotype occurred many times. This sequence joins TRBV20-1 and TRBJ2-2; TRBD2 matches 10 bases. Germline lookup yields CDR1 DFQATT and CDR2 SNEGSKA (reference sequence). The CDR3 contains 15 residues. Unmatched junction bases numbered 2, after V lost 3 bases and J lost 1 base. This CDR3 is CSAREREGNTGELFF. The DNA of the CDR3 is TGCAGTGCTAGGGAGCGGGAGGGGAACACCGGGGAGCTGTTTTTT.

This clonotype was seen many times. This chain uses TRBV20-1 with TRBJ2-7, with 8 bases identical to TRBD1. V lost 5 bases and J lost 3; bases outside the gene matches: 9. The CDR3 covers 14 residues. The germline V gene has CDR1 DFQATT and CDR2 SNEGSKA (reference sequence). DNA of the CDR3: TGCAGTGCTCTATATGTGGACAGGGTCTACGAGCAGTACTTC. This translates into CSALYVDRVYEQYF.

This clonotype was detected ten times or more. The chain joins TRBV12-3 or TRBV12-4 to TRBJ2-1; a possible D gene is TRBD2 (5 bases). V lost 5 bases to trimming and J lost 0 bases, with 11 bases between them. This CDR3 has 15 residues. In DNA, the CDR3 is TGTGCCAGCAGTCCCCAGCGGAGCTCCTACAATGAGCAGTTCTTC. Translated: CASSPQRSSYNEQFF.

This clonotype was seen repeatedly, ten times or more. V usage is TRBV7-3 and J usage is TRBJ2-1, with 7 bases fitting TRBD1. Germline CDR1 and CDR2: SGHTA and FQGTGA. V trimming: 4 bases; J trimming: 8 bases; junction bases outside the gene matches: 8. The CDR3 loop spans 14 amino acids. CDR3 nucleotide sequence: TGTGCCAGCAGCTCCAACAGGGGTAGCGATGAGCAGTTCTTC. Protein: CASSSNRGSDEQFF.

V is TRBV7-8 and J is TRBJ2-1; D is ambiguous. CDR3 length: 13 amino acids. Trimming pared 4 bases from V and 1 base from J, leaving 5 bases between. The germline gives CDR1 SGHVS, CDR2 FQNEAQ. As DNA, the CDR3 is TGTGCCAGCAGCTCTAGATCCTACAATGAGCAGTTCTTC. It yields the protein CASSSRSYNEQFF.

Remarks on this clonotype: Germline and junction disagree at one end, which may indicate a read error. This sequence joins TRBV7-7 and TRBJ2-5, with D tentatively TRBD2 (6 bases). The CDR3 extends over 14 amino acids. Germline V gene data show CDR1 as SSHAT and CDR2 as FNYEAQ (reference sequence). CDR3 loop: CAGSLAGPGETQYF. CDR3 in DNA: TGTGCCGGCAGCTTGGCGGGGCCCGGAGAGACCCAGTACTTC.

In this sample, this clonotype turned up many times. CDR3 sequence: CSAARGGQETQYF. As DNA, the CDR3 is TGCAGTGCTGCTAGGGGGGGGCAAGAGACCCAGTACTTC. The chain joins TRBV20-1 to TRBJ2-5; TRBD2 might be the D (7 bases). V gave up 5 bases and J gave up 2 bases, with 12 bases separating them. CDR1 is DFQATT and CDR2 is SNEGSKA in the germline V gene (reference sequence). The CDR3 contains 13 residues.

This clonotype was seen repeatedly, ten times or more. The rearrangement joins TRBV29-1 to TRBJ2-5; D gene unclear. The V end lost 4 bases, the J end lost 0 bases, and 3 bases lay between the germline ends. The CDR3 length is 11 residues. Germline assignment: CDR1 SQVTM and CDR2 ANQGSEA. The CDR3 sequence: CSVAYQETQYF. The CDR3 DNA follows: TGCAGCGTTGCTTACCAAGAGACCCAGTACTTC.

This clonotype was counted at least ten times. The chain couples TRBV5-1 to TRBJ2-7; 9 bases agree with TRBD2. The CDR3 spans 15 residues. V lost 4 bases, J lost 2 bases, and 7 bases stayed unmatched. Germline CDR1 is SGHRS and CDR2 is YFSETQ. The CDR3 nucleotides are TGCGCCAGCAGCGTGTCTAGCGGGGTAACCTACGAGCAGTACTTC. It codes for CASSVSSGVTYEQYF. Using reference TRBV5-1 and TRBJ2-7 for the parts outside the CDR3, the full variable domain is KAGVTQTPRYLIKTRGQQVTLSCSPISGHRSVSWYQQTPGQGLQFLFEYFSETQRNKGNFPGRFSGRQFSNSRSEMNVSTLELGDSALYLCASSVSSGVTYEQYFGPGTRLTVT.

This clonotype was counted at least ten times. The V and J genes are TRBV9 and TRBJ2-6; 7 positions agree with TRBD1. Germline lookup yields CDR1 SGDLS and CDR2 YYNGEE. CDR3 length: 18 amino acids. The ends lost 8 bases at V and 2 bases at J; junction bases unmatched: 16. CDR3 DNA sequence: TGTGCCAGTTCCGAGGTAGGGGGCGCGCATGCTGGGGCCAACGTCCTGACTTTC. It is translated as CASSEVGGAHAGANVLTF. Complete variable domain (other parts from reference TRBV9 and TRBJ2-6): DSGVTQTPKHLITATGQRVTLRCSPRSGDLSVYWYQQSLDQGLQFLIQYYNGEERAKGNILERFSAQQFPDLHSELNLSSLELGDSALYFCASSEVGGAHAGANVLTFGAGSRLTVL.

This clonotype was picked up many times. The chain combines TRBV5-1 with TRBJ2-7, with a tentative D call TRBD1 (6 bases). The ends were cut back, 4 bases at V and 2 bases at J, with 16 bases in the middle. Germline-derived CDR1 and CDR2 are SGHRS and YFSETQ. The CDR3 extends over 15 amino acids. CDR3 region: CASSLGQMITYEQYF. CDR3 coding DNA: TGCGCCAGCAGCCTCGGACAGATGATCACCTACGAGCAGTACTTC.

This clonotype came up many times. The V and J genes are TRBV5-6 and TRBJ2-1, with D unclear. Germline V gene sequence: CDR1 SGHDT, CDR2 YYEEEE. Trimming removed 1 base at V and 6 bases at J, with 8 bases between. The CDR3 covers 13 residues. In DNA form, the CDR3 reads TGTGCCAGCAGCTTGTTACCCGGCAATGAGCAGTTCTTC. Amino acid sequence: CASSLLPGNEQFF.